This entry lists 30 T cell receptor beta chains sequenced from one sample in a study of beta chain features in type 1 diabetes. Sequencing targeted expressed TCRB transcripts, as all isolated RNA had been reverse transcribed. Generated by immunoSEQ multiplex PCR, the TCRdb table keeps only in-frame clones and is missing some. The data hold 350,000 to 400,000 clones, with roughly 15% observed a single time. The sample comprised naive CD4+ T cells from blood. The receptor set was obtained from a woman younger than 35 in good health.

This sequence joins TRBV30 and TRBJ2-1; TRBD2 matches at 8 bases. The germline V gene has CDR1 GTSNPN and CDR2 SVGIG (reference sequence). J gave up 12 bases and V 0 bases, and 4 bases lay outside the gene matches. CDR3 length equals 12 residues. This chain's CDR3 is CAWSVTSGGQFF. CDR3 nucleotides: TGTGCCTGGAGTGTAACTAGCGGCGGGCAGTTCTTC. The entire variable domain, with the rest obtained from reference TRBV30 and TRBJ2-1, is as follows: SQTIHQWPATLVQPVGSPLSLECTVEGTSNPNLYWYRQAAGRGLQLLFYSVGIGQISSEVPQNLSASRPQDRQFILSSKKLLLSDSGFYLCAWSVTSGGQFFGPGTRLTVL.

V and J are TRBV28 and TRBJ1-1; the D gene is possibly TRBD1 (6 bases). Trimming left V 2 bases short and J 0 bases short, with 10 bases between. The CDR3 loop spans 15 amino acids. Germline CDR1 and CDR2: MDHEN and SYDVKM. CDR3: CASSLQGPMNTEAFF. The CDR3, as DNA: TGTGCCAGCAGTTTACAGGGGCCTATGAACACTGAAGCTTTCTTT.

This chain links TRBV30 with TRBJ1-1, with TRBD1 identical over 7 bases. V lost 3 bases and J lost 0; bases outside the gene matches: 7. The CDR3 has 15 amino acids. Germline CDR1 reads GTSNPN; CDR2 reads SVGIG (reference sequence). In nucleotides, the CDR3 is TGTGCCTGGAGCACGGGACAGCACTTGAACACTGAAGCTTTCTTT. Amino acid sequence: CAWSTGQHLNTEAFF.

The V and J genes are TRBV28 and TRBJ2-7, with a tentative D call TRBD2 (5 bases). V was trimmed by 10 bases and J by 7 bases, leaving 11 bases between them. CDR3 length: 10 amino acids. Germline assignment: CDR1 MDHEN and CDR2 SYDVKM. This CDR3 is CATGGFEQYF. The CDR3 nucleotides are TGTGCCACCGGCGGGTTTGAGCAGTACTTC.

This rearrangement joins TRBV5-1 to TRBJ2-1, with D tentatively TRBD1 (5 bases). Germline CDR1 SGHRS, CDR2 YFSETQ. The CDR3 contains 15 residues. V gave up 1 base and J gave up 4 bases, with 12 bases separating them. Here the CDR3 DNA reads TGCGCCAGCAGCTTGACAGGATCTGATTACAATGAGCAGTTCTTC. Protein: CASSLTGSDYNEQFF.

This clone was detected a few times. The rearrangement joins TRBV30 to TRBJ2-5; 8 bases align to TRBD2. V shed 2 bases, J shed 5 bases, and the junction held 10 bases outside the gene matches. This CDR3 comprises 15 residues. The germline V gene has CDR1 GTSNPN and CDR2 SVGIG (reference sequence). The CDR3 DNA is TGTGCCTGGAGTCAGGGGACTAGGGGCGCGGAGACCCAGTACTTC. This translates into CAWSQGTRGAETQYF.

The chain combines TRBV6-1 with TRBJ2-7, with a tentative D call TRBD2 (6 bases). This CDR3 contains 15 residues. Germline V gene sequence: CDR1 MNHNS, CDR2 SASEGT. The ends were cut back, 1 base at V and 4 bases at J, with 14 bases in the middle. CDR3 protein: CASSEGRGQRYEQYF. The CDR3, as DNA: TGTGCCAGCAGTGAAGGGAGGGGCCAGAGGTACGAGCAGTACTTC.

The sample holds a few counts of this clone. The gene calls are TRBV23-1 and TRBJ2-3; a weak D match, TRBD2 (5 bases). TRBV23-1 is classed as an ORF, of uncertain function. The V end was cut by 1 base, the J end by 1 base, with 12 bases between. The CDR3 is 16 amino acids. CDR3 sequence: CASSQYFLARTDTQYF. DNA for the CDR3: TGCGCCAGCAGTCAATACTTCCTAGCCCGCACAGATACGCAGTATTTT.

The CDR3 DNA reads TGTGCCAGCAGTGGGCGGGGTTCGAGGAGAGAGACCCAGTACTTC. Amino acid sequence: CASSGRGSRRETQYF. The chain employs TRBV2 and TRBJ2-5; D may be TRBD2 (6 bases). Germline V gene lookup returns CDR1 SNHLY and CDR2 FYNNEI. The length of the CDR3 is 15 residues. The V end was cut by 4 bases, the J end by 4 bases, with 16 bases between.

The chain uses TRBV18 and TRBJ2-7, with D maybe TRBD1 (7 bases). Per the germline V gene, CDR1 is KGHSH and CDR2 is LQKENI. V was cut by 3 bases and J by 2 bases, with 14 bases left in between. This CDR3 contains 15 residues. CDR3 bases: TGTGCCAGCTCACCTGGGGCAGGGGGGCCCTACGAGCAGTACTTC. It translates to CASSPGAGGPYEQYF.

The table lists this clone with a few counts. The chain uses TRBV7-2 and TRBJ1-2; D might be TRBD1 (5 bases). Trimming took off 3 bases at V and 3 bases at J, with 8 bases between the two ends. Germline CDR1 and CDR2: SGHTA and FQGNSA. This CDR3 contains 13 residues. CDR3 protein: CASSFTRDYGYTF. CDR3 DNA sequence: TGTGCCAGCAGCTTCACCAGGGACTATGGCTACACCTTC.

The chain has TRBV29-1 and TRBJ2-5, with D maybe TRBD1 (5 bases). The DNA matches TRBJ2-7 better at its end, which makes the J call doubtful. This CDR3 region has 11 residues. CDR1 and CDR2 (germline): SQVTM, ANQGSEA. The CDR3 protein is CSTMDNYEQYF. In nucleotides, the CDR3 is TGCAGCACCATGGACAACTACGAGCAGTACTTC.

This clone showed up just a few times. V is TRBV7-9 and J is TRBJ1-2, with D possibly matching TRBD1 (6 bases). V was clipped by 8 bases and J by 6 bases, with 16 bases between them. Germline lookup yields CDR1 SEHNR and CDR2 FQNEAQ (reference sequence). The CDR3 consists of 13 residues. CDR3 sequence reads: CASVLRGSNGYTF. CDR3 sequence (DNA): TGTGCCAGCGTTCTCAGGGGTTCTAATGGCTACACCTTC.

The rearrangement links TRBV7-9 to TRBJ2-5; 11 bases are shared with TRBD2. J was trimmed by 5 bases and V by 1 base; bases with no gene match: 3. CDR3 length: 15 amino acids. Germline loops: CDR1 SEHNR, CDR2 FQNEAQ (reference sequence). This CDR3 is CASSLGLAGSETQYF. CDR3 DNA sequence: TGTGCCAGCAGCTTAGGACTAGCGGGAAGCGAGACCCAGTACTTC.

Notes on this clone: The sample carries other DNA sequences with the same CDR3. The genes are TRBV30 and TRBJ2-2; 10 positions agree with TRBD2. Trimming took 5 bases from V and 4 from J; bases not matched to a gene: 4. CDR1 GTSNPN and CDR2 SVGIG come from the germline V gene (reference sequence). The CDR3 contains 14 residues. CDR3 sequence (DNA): TGTGCCTGGGGCACTAGCGGGACCACCGGGGAGCTGTTTTTT. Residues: CAWGTSGTTGELFF.

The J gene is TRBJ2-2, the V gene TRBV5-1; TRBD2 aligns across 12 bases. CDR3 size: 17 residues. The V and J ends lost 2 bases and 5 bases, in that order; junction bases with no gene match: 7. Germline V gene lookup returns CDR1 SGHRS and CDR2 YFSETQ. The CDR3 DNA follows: TGCGCCAGCAGCTTCAGACTAGCGGGAGCGTCTACCGGGGAGCTGTTTTTT. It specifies CASSFRLAGASTGELFF.

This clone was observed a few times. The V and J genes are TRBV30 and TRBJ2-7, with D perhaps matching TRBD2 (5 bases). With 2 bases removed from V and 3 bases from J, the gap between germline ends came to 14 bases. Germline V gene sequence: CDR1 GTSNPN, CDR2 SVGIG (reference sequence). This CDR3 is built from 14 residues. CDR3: CAWSFPGEGYEQYF. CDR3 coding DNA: TGTGCCTGGAGTTTCCCGGGTGAGGGCTACGAGCAGTACTTC.

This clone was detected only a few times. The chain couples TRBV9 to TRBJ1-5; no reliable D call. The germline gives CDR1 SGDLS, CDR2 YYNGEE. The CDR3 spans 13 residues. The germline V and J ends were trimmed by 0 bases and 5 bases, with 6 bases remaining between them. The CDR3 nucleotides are TGTGCCAGCAGCGTAGGAGCCCATCAGCCCCAGCATTTT. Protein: CASSVGAHQPQHF.

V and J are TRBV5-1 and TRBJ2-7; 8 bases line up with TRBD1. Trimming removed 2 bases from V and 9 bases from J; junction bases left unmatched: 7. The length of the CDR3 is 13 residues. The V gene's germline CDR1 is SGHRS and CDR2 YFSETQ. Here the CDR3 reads CASSLGQGERQYF. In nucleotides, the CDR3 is TGCGCCAGCAGCTTAGGACAGGGCGAAAGGCAGTACTTC.

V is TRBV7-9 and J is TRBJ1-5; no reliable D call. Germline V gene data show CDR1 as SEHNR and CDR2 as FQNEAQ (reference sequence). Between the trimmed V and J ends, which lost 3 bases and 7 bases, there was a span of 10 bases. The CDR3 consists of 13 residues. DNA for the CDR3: TGTGCCAGCAGCTTGAGAGGTTCGCAGCCCCAGCATTTT. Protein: CASSLRGSQPQHF.

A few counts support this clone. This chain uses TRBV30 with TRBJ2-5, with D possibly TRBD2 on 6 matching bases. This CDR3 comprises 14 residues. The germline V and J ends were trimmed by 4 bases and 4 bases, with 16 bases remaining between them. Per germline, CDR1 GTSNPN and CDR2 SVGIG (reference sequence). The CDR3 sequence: CAWNPPGRLETQYF. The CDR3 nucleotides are TGTGCCTGGAACCCTCCAGGGAGGTTAGAGACCCAGTACTTC.

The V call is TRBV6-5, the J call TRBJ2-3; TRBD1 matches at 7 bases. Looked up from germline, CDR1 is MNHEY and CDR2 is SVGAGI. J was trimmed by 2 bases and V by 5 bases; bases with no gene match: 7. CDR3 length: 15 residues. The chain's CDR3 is CASSLTGTPTDTQYF. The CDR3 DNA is TGTGCCAGCAGTCTGACAGGGACCCCCACAGATACGCAGTATTTT.

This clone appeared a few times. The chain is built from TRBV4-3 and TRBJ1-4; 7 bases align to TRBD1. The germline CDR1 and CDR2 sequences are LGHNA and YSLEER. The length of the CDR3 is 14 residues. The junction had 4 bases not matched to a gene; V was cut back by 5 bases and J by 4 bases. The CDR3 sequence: CASSEGQRNEKLFF. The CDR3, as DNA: TGCGCCAGCAGCGAGGGACAGCGTAATGAAAAACTGTTTTTT.

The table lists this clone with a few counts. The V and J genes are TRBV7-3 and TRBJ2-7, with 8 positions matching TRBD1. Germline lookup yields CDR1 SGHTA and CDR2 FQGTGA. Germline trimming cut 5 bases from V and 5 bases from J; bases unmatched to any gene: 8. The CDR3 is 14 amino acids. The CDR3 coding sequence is TGTGCCAGCAGCCCACAGGGGGTAAGGAACGAGCAGTACTTC. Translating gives CASSPQGVRNEQYF.

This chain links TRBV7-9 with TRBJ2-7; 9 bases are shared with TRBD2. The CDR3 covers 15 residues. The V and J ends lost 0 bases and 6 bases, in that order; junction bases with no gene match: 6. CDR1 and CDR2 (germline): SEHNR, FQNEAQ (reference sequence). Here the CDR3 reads CASSLAGGRAAEQYF. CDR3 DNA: TGTGCCAGCAGCTTAGCTGGCGGGAGGGCCGCCGAGCAGTACTTC.

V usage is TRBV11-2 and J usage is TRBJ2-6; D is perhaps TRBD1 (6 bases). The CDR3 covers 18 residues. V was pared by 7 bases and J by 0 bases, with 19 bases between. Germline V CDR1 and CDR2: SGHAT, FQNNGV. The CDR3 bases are TGTGCCAGCACCCCAAGGGGGACATCCAACTCTGGGGCCAACGTCCTGACTTTC. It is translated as CASTPRGTSNSGANVLTF. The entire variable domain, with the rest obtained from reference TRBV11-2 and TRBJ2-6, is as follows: EAGVAQSPRYKIIEKRQSVAFWCNPISGHATLYWYQQILGQGPKLLIQFQNNGVVDDSQLPKDRFSAERLKGVDSTLKIQPAKLEDSAVYLCASTPRGTSNSGANVLTFGAGSRLTVL.

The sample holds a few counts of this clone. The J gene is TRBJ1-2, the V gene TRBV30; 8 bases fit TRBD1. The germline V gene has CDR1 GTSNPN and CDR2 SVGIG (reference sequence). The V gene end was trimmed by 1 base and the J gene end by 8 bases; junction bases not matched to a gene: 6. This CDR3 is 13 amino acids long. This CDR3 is CAWSGQGQSGYTF. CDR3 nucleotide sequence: TGTGCCTGGAGTGGACAGGGGCAGAGCGGCTACACCTTC.

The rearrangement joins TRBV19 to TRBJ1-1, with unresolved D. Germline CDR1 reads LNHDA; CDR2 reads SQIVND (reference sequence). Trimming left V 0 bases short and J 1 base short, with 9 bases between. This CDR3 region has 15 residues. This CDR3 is CASSIEGRRNTEAFF. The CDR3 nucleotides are TGTGCCAGTAGTATAGAGGGGAGGCGGAACACTGAAGCTTTCTTT.

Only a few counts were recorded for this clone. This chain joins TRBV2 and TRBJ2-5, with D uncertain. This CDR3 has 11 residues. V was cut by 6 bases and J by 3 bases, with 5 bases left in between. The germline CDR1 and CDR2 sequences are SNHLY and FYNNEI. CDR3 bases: TGTGCCAGCAGGCGAGAAGAGACCCAGTACTTC. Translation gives CASRREETQYF. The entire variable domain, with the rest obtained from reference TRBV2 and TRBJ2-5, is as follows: EPEVTQTPSHQVTQMGQEVILRCVPISNHLYFYWYRQILGQKVEFLVSFYNNEISEKSEIFDDQFSVERPDGSNFTLKIRSTKLEDSAMYFCASRREETQYFGPGTRLLVL.

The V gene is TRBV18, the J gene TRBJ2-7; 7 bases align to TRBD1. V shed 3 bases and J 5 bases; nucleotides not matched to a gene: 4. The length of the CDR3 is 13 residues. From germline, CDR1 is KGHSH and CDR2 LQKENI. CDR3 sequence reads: CASSPRQGHEQYF. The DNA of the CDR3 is TGTGCCAGCTCACCTAGACAGGGCCACGAGCAGTACTTC.